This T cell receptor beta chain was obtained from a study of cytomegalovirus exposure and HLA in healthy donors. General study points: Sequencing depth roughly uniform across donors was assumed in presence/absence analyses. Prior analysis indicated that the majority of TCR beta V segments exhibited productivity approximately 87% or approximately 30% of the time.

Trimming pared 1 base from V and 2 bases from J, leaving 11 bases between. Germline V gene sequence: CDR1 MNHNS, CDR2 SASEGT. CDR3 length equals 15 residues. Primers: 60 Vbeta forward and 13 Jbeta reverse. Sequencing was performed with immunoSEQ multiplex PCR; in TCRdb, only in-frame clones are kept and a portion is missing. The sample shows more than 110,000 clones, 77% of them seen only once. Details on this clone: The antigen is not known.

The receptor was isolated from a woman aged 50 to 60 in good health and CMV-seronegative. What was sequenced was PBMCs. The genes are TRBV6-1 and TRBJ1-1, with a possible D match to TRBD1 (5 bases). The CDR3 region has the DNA TGTGCCAGCAGTGAAGGACCAGGGTCCAACACTGAAGCTTTCTTT. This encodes CASSEGPGSNTEAFF.